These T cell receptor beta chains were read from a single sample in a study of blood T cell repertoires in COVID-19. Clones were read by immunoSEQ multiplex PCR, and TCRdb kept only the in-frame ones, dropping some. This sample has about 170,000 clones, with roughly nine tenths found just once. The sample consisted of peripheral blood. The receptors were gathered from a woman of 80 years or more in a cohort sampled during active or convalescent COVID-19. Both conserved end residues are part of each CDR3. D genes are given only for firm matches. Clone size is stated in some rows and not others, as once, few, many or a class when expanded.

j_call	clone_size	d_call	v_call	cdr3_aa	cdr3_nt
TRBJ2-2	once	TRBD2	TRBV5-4	CASSLLAGKTGELFF	TGTGCCAGCAGCTTACTAGCGGGAAAAACCGGGGAGCTGTTTTTT
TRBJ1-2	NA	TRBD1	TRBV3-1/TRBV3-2	CASSQEGQGGYGYTF	TGTGCCAGCAGCCAAGAGGGACAGGGGGGCTATGGCTACACCTTC
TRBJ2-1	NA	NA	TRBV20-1	CSASMAQGNEQFF	TGCAGTGCTAGTATGGCGCAGGGTAATGAGCAGTTCTTC
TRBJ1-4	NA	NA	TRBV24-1	CATSDSRVGANEKLFF	TGTGCCACCAGTGACTCCAGGGTTGGCGCTAATGAAAAACTGTTTTTT
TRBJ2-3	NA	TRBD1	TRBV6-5	CALAGTGRTDTQYF	TGTGCCCTGGCCGGGACAGGACGCACAGATACGCAGTATTTT
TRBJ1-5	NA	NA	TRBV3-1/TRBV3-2	CASSETGLHQPQHF	TGTGCCAGCAGCGAAACAGGGCTTCACCAGCCCCAGCATTTT
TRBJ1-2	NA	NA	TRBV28	CASNLKIHSGYYGHTF	TGTGCCAGCAACCTTAAGATCCACTCAGGGTACTATGGCCACACCTTC
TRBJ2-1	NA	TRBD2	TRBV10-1	CASSLRTSGPYNEQFF	TGCGCCAGCAGTCTCAGGACTAGCGGGCCTTACAATGAGCAGTTCTTC
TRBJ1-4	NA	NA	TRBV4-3	CASSQEIRSGGRGEKLFF	TGCGCCAGCAGCCAAGAGATCCGATCCGGGGGGCGAGGTGAAAAACTGTTTTTT
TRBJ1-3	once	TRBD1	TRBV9	CASSVTGTGPNTIYF	TGTGCCAGCAGCGTAACCGGGACAGGGCCGAACACCATATATTTT
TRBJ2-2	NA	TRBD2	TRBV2	CASSEGWASGSAGELFF	TGTGCCAGCAGTGAAGGGTGGGCTAGCGGGAGTGCCGGGGAGCTGTTTTTT
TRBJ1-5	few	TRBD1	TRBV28	CASSSRGQGWKALNQPQHF	TGTGCCAGCAGCTCCCGAGGACAGGGGTGGAAGGCCCTCAATCAGCCCCAGCATTTT
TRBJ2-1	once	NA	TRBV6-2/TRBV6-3	CASSYLGGVNEQFF	TGTGCCAGCAGTTACTTAGGGGGTGTAAATGAGCAGTTCTTC
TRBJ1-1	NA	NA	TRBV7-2	CASSEQTANTEAFF	TGTGCCAGCAGTGAACAGACAGCGAACACTGAAGCTTTCTTT
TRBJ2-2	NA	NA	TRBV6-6	CASSAGELFF	TGTGCCAGCTCAGCCGGGGAGCTGTTTTTT
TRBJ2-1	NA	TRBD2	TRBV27	CASRSSGRGGYNEQFF	TGTGCCAGCAGGTCCAGCGGGAGAGGCGGCTACAATGAGCAGTTCTTC
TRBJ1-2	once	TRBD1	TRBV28	CASSLGQGYGYTF	TGTGCCAGCAGCCTCGGACAGGGCTATGGCTACACCTTC
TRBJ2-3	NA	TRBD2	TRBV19	CASTPTSGGLTDTQYF	TGTGCCAGTACCCCGACTAGCGGGGGACTCACAGATACGCAGTATTTT
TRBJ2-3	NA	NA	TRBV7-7	CASSQGPLKGNTQYF	TGTGCTAGCAGCCAAGGACCCCTTAAGGGGAATACGCAGTATTTT
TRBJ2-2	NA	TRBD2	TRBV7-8	CASTVGLAGPTGELFF	TGTGCCAGCACCGTGGGTCTAGCGGGACCGACCGGGGAGCTGTTTTTT
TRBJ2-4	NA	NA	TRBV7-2	CASSLSRKNIQYF	TGTGCCAGCAGCTTAAGCAGGAAAAACATTCAGTACTTC
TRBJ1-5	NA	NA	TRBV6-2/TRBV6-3	CASSSGNQPQHF	TGTGCCAGCAGTTCAGGGAATCAGCCCCAGCATTTT
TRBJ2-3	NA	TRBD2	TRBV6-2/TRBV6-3	CASSRSGGLTDTQYF	TGTGCCAGCAGTCGTAGCGGGGGCCTCACAGATACGCAGTATTTT
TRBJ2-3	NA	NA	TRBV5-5	CAGWRGLIRPGTDTQYF	TGTGCCGGGTGGCGGGGATTAATCCGGCCGGGCACAGATACGCAGTATTTT
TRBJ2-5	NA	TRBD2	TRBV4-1	CASSRLAGGQKTQYF	TGCGCCAGCAGCCGACTAGCGGGGGGGCAGAAGACCCAGTACTTC
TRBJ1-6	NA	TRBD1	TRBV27	CASSFYRGRLPLGSYNSPLHF	TGTGCCAGCAGTTTCTACAGGGGGCGTCTACCCCTGGGATCCTATAATTCACCCCTCCACTTT
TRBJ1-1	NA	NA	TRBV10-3	CARRDSLNTEAFF	TGTGCCAGAAGAGACAGTCTGAACACTGAAGCTTTCTTT
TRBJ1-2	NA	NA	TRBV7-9	CASSQRHRGRGSYGYTF	TGTGCCAGCAGCCAACGTCACCGCGGACGGGGTAGCTATGGCTACACCTTC
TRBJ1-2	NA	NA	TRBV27	CASSLDSPAVGGYTF	TGTGCCAGCAGTTTAGACAGCCCGGCGGTGGGTGGCTACACCTTC
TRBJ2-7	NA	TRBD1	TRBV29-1	CSVGQGIDNEQYF	TGCAGCGTGGGACAGGGAATAGACAACGAGCAGTACTTC
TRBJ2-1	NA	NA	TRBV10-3	CAISEVRNEQFF	TGTGCCATCAGTGAGGTCCGGAATGAGCAGTTCTTC
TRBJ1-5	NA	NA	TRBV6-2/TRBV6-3	CASSYLRQTYSNQPQHF	TGTGCCAGCAGTTACTTACGCCAGACTTATAGCAATCAGCCCCAGCATTTT
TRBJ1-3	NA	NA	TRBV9	CASSVDPVSGNTIYF	TGTGCCAGCAGCGTAGATCCGGTCTCTGGAAACACCATATATTTT
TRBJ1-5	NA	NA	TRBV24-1	CATTGSGSNQPQHF	TGTGCCACCACGGGCTCAGGGAGCAATCAGCCCCAGCATTTT
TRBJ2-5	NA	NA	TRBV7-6	CASSSNSRETQYF	TGTGCCAGCAGCTCTAACAGCCGGGAGACCCAGTACTTC
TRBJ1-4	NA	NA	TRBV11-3	CASSWGGRNEKLFF	TGTGCCAGCAGCTGGGGGGGGAGAAATGAAAAACTGTTTTTT